The TCR beta chain under discussion was sequenced for a study of cytomegalovirus exposure and HLA in healthy donors. Study overall: An earlier analysis found 95 million to 140 million unique TCR beta sequences from about 190 million T cells.

The germline V gene encodes CDR1 LNHNV and CDR2 YYDKDF (reference sequence). V was trimmed by 4 bases and J by 7 bases, leaving 13 bases between them. The CDR3 length is 14 residues. 13 Jbeta primers and 60 Vbeta primers were used for the PCR. Here immunoSEQ multiplex PCR was the method, and the copy in TCRdb shows in-frame clones only, minus some. The sample contains roughly 120,000 clones, 80% to 90% of which appear only once. This TCR was sampled from a woman aged 25 to 39 in good health and CMV-seronegative. Sequencing was done on a sample of PBMCs. This sequence joins TRBV15 and TRBJ1-4, with D uncertain. The CDR3, as DNA: TGTGCCACCAGCAAGGAGTTATTGGGTGAAAAACTGTTTTTT. Its protein product is CATSKELLGEKLFF.